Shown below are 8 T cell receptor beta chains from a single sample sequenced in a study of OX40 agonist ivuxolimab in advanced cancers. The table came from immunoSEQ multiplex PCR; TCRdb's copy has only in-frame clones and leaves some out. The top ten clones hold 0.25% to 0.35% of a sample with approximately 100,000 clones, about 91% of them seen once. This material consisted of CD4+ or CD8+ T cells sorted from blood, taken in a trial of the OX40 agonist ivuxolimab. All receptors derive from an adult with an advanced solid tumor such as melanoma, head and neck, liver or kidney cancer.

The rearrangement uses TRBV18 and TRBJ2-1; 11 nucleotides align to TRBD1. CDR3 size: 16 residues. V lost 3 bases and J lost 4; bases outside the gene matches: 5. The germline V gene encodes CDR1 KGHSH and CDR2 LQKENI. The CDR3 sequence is CASSPRTGGRYNEQFF. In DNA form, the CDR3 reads TGTGCCAGCTCACCTCGGACAGGGGGCAGGTACAATGAGCAGTTCTTC.

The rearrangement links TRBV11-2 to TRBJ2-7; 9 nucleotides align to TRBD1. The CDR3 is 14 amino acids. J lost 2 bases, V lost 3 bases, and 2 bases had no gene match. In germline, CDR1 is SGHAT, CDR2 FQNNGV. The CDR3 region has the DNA TGTGCCAGCAGCTTCCGGGACAGGGCCTACGAGCAGTACTTC. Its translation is CASSFRDRAYEQYF.

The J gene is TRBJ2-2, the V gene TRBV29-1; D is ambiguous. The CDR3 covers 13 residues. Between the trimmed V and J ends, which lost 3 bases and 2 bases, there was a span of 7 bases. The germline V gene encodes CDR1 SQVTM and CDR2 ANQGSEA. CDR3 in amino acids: CSVDAVNTGELFF. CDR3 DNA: TGCAGCGTTGACGCGGTCAACACCGGGGAGCTGTTTTTT.

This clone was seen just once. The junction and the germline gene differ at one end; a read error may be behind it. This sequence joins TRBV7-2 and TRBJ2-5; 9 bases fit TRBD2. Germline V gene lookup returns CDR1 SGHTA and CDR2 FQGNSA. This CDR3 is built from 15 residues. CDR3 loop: CAGSPLAGTQETQYF. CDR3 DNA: TGTGCCGGCAGCCCCCTAGCGGGGACCCAAGAGACCCAGTACTTC.

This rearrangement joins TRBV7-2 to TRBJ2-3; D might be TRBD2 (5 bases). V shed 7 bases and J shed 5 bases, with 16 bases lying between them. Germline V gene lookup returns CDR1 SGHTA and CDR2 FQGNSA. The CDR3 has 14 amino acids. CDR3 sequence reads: CASNVQLGVDTQYF. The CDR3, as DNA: TGTGCCAGCAACGTTCAACTAGGAGTAGATACGCAGTATTTT. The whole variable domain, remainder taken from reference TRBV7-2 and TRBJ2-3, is GAGVSQSPSNKVTEKGKDVELRCDPISGHTALYWYRQSLGQGLEFLIYFQGNSAPDKSGLPSDRFSAERTGGSVSTLTIQRTQQEDSAVYLCASNVQLGVDTQYFGPGTRLTVL.

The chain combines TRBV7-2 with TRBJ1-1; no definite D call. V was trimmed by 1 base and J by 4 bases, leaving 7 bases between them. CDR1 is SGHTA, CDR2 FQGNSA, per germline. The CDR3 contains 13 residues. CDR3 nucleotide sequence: TGTGCCAGCAGCTTAGACCTGTTCACTGAAGCTTTCTTT. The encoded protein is CASSLDLFTEAFF.

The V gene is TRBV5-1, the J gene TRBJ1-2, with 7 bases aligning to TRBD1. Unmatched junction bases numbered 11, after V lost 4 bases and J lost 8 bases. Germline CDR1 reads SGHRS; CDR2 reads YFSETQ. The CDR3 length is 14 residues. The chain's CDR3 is CASSALQGYNGYTF. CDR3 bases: TGCGCCAGCAGCGCCTTACAGGGGTACAACGGCTACACCTTC. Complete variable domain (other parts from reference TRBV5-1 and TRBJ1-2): KAGVTQTPRYLIKTRGQQVTLSCSPISGHRSVSWYQQTPGQGLQFLFEYFSETQRNKGNFPGRFSGRQFSNSRSEMNVSTLELGDSALYLCASSALQGYNGYTFGSGTRLTVV.

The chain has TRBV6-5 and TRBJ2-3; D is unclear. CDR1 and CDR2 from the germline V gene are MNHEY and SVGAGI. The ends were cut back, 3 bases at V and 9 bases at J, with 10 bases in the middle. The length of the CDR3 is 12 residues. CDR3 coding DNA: TGTGCCAGCAGTTATACCAGAATGACGCAGTATTTT. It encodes CASSYTRMTQYF.